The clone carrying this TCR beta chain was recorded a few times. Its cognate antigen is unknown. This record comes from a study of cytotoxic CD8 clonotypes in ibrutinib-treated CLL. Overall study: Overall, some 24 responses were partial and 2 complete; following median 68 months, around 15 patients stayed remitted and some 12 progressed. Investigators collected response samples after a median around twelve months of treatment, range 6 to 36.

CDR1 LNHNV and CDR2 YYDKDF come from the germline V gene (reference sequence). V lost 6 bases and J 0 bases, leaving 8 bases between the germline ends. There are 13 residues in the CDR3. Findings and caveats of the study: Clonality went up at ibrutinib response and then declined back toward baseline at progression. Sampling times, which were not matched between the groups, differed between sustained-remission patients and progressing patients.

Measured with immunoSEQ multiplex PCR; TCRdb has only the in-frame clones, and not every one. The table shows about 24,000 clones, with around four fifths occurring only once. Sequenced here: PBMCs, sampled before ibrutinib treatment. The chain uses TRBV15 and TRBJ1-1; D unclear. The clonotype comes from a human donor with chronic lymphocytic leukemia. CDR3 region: CATSSTLNTEAFF. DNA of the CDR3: TGTGCCACCAGTTCGACATTGAACACTGAAGCTTTCTTT.